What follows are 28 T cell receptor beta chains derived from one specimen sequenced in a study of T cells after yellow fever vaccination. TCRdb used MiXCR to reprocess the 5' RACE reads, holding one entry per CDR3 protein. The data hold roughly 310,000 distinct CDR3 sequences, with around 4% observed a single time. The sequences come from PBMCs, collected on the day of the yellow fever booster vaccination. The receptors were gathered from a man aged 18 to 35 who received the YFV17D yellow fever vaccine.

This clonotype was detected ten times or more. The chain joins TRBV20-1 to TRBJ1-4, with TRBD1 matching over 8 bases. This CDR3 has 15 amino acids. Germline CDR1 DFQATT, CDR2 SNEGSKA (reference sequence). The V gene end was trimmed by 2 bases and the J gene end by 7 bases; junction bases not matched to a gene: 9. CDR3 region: CSARNSGGEGEKLFF. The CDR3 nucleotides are TGCAGTGCTAGAAACTCAGGGGGCGAGGGTGAAAAACTGTTTTTT.

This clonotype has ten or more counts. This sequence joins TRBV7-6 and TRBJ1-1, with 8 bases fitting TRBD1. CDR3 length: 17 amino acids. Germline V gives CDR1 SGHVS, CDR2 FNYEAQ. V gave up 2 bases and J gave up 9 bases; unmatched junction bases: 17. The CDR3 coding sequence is TGTGCCAGCAGCTTAAAGTCGGGACAGGCGGTTGAGTTGCAAGCTTTCTTT. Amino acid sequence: CASSLKSGQAVELQAFF. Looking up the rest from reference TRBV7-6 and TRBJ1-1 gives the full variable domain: GAGVSQSPRYKVTKRGQDVALRCDPISGHVSLYWYRQALGQGPEFLTYFNYEAQQDKSGLPNDRFSAERPEGSISTLTIQRTEQRDSAMYRCASSLKSGQAVELQAFFGQGTRLTVV.

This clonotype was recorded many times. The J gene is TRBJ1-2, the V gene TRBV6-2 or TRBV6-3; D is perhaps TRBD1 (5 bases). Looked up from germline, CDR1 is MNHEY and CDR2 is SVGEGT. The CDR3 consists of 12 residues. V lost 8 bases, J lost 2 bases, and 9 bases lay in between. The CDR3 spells CASAQANYGYTF. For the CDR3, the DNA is TGTGCCAGCGCACAGGCCAACTATGGCTACACCTTC.

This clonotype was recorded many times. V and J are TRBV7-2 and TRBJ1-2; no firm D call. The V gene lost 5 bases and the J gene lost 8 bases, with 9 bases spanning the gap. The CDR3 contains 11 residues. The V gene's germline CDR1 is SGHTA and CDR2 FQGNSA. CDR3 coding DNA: TGTGCCAGCAGCCCTGGTCCCGGCTACACCTTC. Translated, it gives CASSPGPGYTF.

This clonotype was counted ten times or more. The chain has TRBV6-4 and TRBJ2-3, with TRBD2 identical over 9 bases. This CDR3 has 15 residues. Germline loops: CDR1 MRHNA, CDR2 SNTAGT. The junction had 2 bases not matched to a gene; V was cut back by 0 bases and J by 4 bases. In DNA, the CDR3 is TGTGCCAGCAGTGACTCAGGCGGGGGGGCAGATACGCAGTATTTT. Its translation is CASSDSGGGADTQYF.

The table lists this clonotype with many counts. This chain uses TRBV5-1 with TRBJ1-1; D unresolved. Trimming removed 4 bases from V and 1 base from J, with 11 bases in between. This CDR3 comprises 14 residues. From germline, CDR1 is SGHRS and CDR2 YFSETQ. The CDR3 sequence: CASSPTTTNTEAFF. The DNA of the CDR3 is TGCGCCAGCAGCCCCACTACTACGAACACTGAAGCTTTCTTT.

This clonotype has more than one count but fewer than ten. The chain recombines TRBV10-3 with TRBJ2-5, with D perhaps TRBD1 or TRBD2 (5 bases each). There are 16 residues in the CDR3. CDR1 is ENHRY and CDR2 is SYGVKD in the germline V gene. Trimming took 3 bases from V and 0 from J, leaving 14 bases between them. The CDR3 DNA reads TGTGCCATCAGTGACTTCGAGGGGAATAACCAAGAGACCCAGTACTTC. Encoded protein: CAISDFEGNNQETQYF.

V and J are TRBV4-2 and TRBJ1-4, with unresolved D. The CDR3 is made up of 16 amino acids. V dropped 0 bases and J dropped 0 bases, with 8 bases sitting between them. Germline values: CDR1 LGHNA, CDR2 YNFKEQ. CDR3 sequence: CASSQDLGSTNEKLFF. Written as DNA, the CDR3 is TGTGCCAGCAGCCAAGATCTCGGGTCAACTAATGAAAAACTGTTTTTT.

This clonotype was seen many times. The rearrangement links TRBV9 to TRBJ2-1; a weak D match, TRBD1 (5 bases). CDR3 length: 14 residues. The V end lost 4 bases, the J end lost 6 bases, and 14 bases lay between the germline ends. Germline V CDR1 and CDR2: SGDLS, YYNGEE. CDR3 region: CASSLRVGANEQFF. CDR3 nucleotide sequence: TGTGCCAGCAGCCTTAGAGTAGGGGCCAATGAGCAGTTCTTC.

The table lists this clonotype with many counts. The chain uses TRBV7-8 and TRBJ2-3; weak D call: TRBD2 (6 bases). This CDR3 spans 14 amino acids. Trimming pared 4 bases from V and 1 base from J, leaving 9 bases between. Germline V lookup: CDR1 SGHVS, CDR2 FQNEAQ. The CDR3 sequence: CASSSWGGTDTQYF. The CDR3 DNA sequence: TGTGCCAGCAGCTCCTGGGGGGGCACAGATACGCAGTATTTT.

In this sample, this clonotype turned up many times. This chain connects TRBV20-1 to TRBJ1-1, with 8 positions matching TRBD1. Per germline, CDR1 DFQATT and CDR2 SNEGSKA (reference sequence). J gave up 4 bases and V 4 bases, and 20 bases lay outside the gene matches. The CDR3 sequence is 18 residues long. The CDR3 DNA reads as TGCAGTGCTAAAGAAGCAGGACAGGGTCTCGGAGGGAGCACTGAAGCTTTCTTT. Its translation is CSAKEAGQGLGGSTEAFF.

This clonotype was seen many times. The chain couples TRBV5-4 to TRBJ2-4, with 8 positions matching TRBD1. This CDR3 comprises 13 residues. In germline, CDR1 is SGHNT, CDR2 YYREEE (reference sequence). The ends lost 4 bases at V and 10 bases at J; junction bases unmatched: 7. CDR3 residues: CASSPDRERIQYF. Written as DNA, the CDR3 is TGTGCCAGCAGCCCGGACAGGGAGCGAATTCAGTACTTC. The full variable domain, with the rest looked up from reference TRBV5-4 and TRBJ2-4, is ETGVTQSPTHLIKTRGQQVTLRCSSQSGHNTVSWYQQALGQGPQFIFQYYREEENGRGNFPPRFSGLQFPNYSSELNVNALELDDSALYLCASSPDRERIQYFGAGTRLSVL.

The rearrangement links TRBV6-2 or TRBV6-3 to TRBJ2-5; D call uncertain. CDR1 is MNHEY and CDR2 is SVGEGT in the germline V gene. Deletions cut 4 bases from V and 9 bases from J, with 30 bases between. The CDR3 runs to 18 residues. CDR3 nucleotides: TGTGCCAGCAGTTCTTGGCGAGGAACTCGAAGACCTACTTTGGCCCAGTACTTC. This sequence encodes CASSSWRGTRRPTLAQYF.

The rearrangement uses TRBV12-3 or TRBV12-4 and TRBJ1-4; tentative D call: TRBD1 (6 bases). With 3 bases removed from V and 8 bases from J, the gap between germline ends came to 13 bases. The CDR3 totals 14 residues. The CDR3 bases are TGTGCCAGCAGTTTCTGGGGGCAAGAAGAAAAACTGTTTTTT. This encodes CASSFWGQEEKLFF.

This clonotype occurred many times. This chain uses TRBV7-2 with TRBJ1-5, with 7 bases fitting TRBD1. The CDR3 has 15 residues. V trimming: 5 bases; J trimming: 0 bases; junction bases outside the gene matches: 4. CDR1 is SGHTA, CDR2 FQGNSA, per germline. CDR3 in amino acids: CASSPRQGSNQPQHF. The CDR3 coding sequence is TGTGCCAGCAGCCCCCGACAGGGTAGCAATCAGCCCCAGCATTTT.

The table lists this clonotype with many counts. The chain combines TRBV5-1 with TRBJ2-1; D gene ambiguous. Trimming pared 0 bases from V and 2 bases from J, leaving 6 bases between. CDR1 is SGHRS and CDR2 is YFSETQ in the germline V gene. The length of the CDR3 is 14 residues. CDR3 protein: CASSLEGTYNEQFF. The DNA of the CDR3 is TGCGCCAGCAGCTTGGAGGGCACCTACAATGAGCAGTTCTTC.

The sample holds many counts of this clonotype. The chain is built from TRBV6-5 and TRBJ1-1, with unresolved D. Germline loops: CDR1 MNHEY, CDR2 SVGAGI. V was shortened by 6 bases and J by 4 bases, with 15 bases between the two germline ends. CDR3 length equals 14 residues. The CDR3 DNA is TGTGCCAGCAGCACCCCGCGTGGGCCCACTGAAGCTTTCTTT. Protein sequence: CASSTPRGPTEAFF.

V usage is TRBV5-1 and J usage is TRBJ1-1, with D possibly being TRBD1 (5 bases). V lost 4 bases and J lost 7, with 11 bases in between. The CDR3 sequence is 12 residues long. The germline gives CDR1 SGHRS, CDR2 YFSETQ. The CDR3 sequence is CASSLYQGEAFF. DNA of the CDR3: TGCGCCAGCAGCCTTTACCAGGGTGAAGCTTTCTTT.

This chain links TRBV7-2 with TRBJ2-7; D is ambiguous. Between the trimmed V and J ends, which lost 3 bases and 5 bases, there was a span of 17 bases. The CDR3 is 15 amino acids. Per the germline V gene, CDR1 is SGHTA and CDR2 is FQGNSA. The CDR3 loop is CASSFGAITSDEQYV. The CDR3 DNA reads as TGTGCCAGCAGCTTTGGAGCCATTACCTCAGACGAGCAGTACGTC.

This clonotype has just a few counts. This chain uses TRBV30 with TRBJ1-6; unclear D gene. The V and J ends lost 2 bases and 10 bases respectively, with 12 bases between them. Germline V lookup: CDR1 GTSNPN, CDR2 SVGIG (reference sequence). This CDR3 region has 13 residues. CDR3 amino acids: CAWSPQTASPLHF. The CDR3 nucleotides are TGTGCCTGGAGTCCACAGACGGCGTCACCCCTCCACTTT.

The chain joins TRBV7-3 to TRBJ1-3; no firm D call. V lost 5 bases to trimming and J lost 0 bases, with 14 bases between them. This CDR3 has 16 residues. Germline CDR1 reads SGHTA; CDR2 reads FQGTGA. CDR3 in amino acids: CASSLNTAASGNTIYF. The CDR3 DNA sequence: TGTGCCAGCAGCCTCAACACGGCCGCCTCTGGAAACACCATATATTTT.

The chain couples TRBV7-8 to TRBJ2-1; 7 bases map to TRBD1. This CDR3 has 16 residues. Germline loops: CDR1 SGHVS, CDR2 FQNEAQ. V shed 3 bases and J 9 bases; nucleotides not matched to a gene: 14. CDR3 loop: CASSLTTGRGWGEQFF. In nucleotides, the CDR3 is TGTGCCAGCAGCTTGACGACAGGGCGTGGGTGGGGTGAGCAGTTCTTC. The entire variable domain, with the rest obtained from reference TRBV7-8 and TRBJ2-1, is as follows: GAGVSQSPRYKVAKRGQDVALRCDPISGHVSLFWYQQALGQGPEFLTYFQNEAQLDKSGLPSDRFFAERPEGSVSTLKIQRTQQEDSAVYLCASSLTTGRGWGEQFFGPGTRLTVL.

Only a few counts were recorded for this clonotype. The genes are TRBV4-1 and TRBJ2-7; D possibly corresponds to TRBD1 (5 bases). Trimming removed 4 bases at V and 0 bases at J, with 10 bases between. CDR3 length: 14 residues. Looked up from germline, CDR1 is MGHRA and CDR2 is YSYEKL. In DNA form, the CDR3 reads TGCGCCAGCAGCCCCAAAGACAGCTCCTACGAGCAGTACTTC. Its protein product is CASSPKDSSYEQYF.

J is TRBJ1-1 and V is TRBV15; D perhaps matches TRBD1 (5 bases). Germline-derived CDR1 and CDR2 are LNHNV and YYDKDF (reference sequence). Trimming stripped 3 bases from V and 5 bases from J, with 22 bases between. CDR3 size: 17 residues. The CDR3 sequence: CATSSGVQGPLMTEAFF. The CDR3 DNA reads TGTGCCACCAGCAGCGGGGTTCAGGGTCCCTTGATGACTGAAGCTTTCTTT.

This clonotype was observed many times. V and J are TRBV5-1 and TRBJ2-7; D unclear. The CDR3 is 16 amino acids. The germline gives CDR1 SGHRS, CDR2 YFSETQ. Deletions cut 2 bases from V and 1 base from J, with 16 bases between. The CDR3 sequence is CASSFSLGVESYEQYF. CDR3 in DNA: TGCGCCAGCAGCTTTAGCCTGGGCGTCGAATCCTACGAGCAGTACTTC.

The chain's CDR3 is CSASIGGNEQFF. The CDR3 DNA reads TGCAGTGCGTCGATCGGGGGGAATGAGCAGTTCTTC. The rearrangement joins TRBV20-1 to TRBJ2-1, with 7 bases aligning to TRBD2. This CDR3 is 12 amino acids long. V was pared by 6 bases and J by 7 bases, with 6 bases of the junction left unmatched. The germline CDR1 and CDR2 sequences are DFQATT and SNEGSKA (reference sequence).

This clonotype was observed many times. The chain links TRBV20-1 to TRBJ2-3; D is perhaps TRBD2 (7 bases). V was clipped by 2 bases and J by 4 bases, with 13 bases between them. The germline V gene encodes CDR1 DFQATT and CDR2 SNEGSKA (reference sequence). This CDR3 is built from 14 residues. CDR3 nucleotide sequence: TGCAGTGCTAGAACTAGGGAGGGGGCAGATACGCAGTATTTT. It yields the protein CSARTREGADTQYF.

In DNA form, the CDR3 reads TGTGCCAGCAGCGTTACAGTCATGGACACTGAAGCTTTCTTT. Amino acid sequence: CASSVTVMDTEAFF. The chain has TRBV9 and TRBJ1-1, with D unresolved. Looked up from germline, CDR1 is SGDLS and CDR2 is YYNGEE. V was cut by 2 bases and J by 3 bases, with 11 bases left in between. The CDR3 has 14 residues.